This T cell receptor beta chain was found in a study of T-cell memory formation after mild COVID-19. Turning to the study itself: In these data, TCR clusters were largely donor specific.

Study results and caveats: The finding that pre-infection memory included some responding clones suggested that cross-reactive memory joined.

This clonotype was counted between two and nine times. As yet, its antigen is unknown. The CDR3 sequence is 15 residues long. The V gene's germline CDR1 is LNHDA and CDR2 SQIVND (reference sequence). The V end was cut by 1 base, the J end by 8 bases, with 15 bases between. TCRdb re-derived calls from the 5' RACE reads in MiXCR, one entry per CDR3 protein. The sample lists 550,000 to 700,000 distinct CDR3 sequences, roughly 18% occurring once. The receptor was isolated from an adult woman who had mild COVID-19 (a few samples of this study predate the infection). Cell type and time point are not known. The rearrangement joins TRBV19 to TRBJ2-1, with D perhaps TRBD2 (5 bases). The sample was PBMCs or a T cell subset sorted from them (not recorded which). The CDR3 DNA is TGTGCCAGTAGTATAGGCCCCTCCAGCGGCTATGAGCAGTTCTTC. This codes for CASSIGPSSGYEQFF.